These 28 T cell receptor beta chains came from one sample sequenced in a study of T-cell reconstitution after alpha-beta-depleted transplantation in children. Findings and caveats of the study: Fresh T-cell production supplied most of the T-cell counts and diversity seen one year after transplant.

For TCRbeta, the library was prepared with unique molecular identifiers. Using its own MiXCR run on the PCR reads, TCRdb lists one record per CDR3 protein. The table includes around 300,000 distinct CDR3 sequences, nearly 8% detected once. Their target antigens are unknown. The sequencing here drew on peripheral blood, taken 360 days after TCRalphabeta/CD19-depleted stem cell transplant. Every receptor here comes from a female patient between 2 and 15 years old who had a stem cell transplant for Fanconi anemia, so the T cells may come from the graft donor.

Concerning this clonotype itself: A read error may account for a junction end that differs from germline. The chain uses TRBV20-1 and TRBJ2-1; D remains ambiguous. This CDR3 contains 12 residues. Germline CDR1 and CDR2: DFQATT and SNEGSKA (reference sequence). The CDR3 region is CSAGGYYNERFF. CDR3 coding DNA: TGCAGTGCGGGCGGATACTACAATGAGCGGTTCTTC.

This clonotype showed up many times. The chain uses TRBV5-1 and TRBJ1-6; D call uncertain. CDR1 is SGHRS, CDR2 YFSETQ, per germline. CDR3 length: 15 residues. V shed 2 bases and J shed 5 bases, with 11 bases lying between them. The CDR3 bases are TGCGCCAGCAGCTTTTGGGGTCCCAATAATTCACCCCTCCACTTT. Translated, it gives CASSFWGPNNSPLHF.

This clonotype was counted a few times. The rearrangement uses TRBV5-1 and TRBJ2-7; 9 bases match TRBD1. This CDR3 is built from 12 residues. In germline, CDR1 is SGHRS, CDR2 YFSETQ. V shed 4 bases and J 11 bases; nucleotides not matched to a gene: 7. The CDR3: CASSAGQGLKYF. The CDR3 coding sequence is TGCGCCAGCAGCGCAGGACAGGGGCTTAAGTACTTC.

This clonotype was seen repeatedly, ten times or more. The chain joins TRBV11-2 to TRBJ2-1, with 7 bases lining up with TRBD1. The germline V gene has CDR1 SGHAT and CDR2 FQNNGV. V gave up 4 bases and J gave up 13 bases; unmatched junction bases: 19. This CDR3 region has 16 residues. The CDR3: CASSSFRDSPPRTQFF. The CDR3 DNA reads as TGTGCCAGCAGCTCCTTTCGGGACAGCCCCCCTAGGACTCAGTTCTTC.

The CDR3 loop reads CASSRYINSYEQYF. DNA of the CDR3: TGTGCCAGCAGCCGGTACATAAATTCCTACGAGCAGTACTTC. The chain has TRBV11-2 and TRBJ2-7, with D hard to call. In germline, CDR1 is SGHAT, CDR2 FQNNGV. V lost 5 bases, J lost 1 base, and 12 bases lay in between. This CDR3 region has 14 residues.

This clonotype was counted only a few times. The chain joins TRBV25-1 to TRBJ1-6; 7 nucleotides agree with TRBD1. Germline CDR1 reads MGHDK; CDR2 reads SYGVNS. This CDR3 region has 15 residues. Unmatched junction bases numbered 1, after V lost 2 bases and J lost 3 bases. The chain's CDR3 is CASSEDRDYNSPLHF. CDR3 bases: TGTGCCAGCAGTGAAGACAGGGACTATAATTCACCCCTCCACTTT.

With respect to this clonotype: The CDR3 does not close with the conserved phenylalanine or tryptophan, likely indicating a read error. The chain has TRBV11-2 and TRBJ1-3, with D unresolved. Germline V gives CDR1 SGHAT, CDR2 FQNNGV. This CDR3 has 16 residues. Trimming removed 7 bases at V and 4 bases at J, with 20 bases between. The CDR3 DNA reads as TGTGCCAGCACCGTGCAACCCATCCCGGGGGGAAACACCATATATATT. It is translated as CASTVQPIPGGNTIYI.

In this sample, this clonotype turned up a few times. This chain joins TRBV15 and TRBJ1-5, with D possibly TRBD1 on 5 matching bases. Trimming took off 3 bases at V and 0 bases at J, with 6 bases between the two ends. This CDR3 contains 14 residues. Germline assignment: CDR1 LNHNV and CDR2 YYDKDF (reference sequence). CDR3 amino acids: CATSRTDSNQPQHF. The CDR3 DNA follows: TGTGCCACCAGCAGGACAGATAGCAATCAGCCCCAGCATTTT.

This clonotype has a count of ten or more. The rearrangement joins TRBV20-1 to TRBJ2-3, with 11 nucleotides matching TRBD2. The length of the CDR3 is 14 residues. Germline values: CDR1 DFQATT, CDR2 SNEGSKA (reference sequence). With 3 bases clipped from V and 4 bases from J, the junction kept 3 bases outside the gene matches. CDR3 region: CSASVLAGADTQYF. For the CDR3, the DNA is TGCAGTGCTAGTGTACTAGCGGGGGCAGATACGCAGTATTTT.

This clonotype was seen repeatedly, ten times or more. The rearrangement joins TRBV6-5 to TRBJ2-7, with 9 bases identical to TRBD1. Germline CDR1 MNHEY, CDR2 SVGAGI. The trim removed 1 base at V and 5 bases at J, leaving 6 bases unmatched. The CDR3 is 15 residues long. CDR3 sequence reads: CASSYFGTGRNEQYF. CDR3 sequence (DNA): TGTGCCAGCAGTTACTTCGGGACAGGGCGAAACGAGCAGTACTTC.

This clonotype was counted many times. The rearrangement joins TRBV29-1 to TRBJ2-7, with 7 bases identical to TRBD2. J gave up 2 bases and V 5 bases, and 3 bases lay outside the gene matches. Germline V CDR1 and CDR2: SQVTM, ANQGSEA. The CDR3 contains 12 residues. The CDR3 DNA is TGCAGCGTTCGAAGCGGGGCCTACGAGCAGTACTTC. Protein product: CSVRSGAYEQYF.

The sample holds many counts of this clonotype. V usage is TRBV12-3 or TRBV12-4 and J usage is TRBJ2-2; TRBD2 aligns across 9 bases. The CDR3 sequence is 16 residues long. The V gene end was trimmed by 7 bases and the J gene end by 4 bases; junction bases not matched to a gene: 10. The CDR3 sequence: CASIPAGGPATGELFF. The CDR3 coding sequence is TGTGCCAGCATACCCGCGGGGGGGCCAGCCACCGGGGAGCTGTTTTTT.

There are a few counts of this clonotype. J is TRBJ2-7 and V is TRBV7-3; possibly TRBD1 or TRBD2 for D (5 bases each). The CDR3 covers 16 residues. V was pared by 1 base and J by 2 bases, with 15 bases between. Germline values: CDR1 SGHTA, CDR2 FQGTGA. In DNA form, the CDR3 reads TGTGCCAGCAGCTTAAGGGGCCCCCGGGATACCTACGAGCAGTACTTC. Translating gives CASSLRGPRDTYEQYF.

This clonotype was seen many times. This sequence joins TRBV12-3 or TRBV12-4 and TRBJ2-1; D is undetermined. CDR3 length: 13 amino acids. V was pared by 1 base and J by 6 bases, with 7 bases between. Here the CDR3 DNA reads TGTGCCAGCAGTTTAGGCCAGATCAATGAGCAGTTCTTC. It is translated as CASSLGQINEQFF.

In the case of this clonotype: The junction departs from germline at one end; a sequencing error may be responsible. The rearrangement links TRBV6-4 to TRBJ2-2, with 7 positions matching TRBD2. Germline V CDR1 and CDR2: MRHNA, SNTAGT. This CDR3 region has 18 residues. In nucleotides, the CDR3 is TGTGCCATCAGTTTAATGGTGGGGGGGGGGAGGAACACCGGGGAGCTGTTTTTT. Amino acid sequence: CAISLMVGGGRNTGELFF.

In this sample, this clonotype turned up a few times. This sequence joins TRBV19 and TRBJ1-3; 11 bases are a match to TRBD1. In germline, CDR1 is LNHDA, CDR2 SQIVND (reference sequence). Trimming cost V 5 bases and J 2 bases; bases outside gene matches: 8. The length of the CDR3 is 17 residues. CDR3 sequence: CASSLGTGGFAGNTIYF. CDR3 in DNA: TGTGCCAGTAGTCTCGGGACAGGGGGATTCGCTGGAAACACCATATATTTT.

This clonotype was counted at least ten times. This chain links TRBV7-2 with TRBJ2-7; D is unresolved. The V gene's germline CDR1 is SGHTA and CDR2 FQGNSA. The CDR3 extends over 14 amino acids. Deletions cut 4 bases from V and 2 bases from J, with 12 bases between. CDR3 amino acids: CASSSNGNTYEQYF. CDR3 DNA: TGTGCCAGCAGCTCCAATGGTAATACCTACGAGCAGTACTTC.

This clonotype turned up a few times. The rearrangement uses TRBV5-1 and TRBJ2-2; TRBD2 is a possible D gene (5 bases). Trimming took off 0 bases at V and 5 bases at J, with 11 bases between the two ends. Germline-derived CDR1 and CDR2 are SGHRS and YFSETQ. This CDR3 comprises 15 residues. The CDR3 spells CASSLVTIATGELFF. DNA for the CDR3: TGCGCCAGCAGCTTGGTGACTATAGCTACCGGGGAGCTGTTTTTT.

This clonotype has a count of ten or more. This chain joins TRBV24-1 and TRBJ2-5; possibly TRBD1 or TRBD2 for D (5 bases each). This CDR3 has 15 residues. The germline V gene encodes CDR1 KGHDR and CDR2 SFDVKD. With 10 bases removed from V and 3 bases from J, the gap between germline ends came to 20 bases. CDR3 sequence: CATADLLGRKETQYF. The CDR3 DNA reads TGTGCCACTGCTGACCTTCTGGGACGGAAAGAGACCCAGTACTTC.

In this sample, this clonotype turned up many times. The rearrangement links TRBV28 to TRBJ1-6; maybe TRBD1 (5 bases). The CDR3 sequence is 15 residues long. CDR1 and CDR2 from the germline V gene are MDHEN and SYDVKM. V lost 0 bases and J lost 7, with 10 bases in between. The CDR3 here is CASSLWGGMNSPLHF. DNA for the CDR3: TGTGCCAGCAGTTTATGGGGGGGTATGAATTCACCCCTCCACTTT.

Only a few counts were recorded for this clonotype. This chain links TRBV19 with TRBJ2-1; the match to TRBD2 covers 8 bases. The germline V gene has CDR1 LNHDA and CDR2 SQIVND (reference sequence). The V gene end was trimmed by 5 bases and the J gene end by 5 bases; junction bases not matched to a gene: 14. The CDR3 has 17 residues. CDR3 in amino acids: CASSPRTPGLGDNEQFF. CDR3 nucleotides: TGTGCCAGTAGTCCTAGAACTCCGGGACTAGGGGACAATGAGCAGTTCTTC.

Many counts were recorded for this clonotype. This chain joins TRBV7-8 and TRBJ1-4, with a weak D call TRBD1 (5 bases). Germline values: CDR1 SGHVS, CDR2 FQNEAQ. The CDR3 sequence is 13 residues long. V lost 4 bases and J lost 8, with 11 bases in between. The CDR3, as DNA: TGTGCCAGCAGCTCCCGCGGGGACGAAAAACTGTTTTTT. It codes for CASSSRGDEKLFF.

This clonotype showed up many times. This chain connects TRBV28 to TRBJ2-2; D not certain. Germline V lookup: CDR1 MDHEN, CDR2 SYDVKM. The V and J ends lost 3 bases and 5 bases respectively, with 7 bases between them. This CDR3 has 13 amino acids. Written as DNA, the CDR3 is TGTGCCAGCAGTTTCAGGCTAACCGGGGAGCTGTTTTTT. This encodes CASSFRLTGELFF.

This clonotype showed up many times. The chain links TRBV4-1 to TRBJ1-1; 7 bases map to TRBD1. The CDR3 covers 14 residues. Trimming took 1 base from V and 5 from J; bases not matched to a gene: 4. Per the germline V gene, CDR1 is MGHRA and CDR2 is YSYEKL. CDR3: CASSQVRGQTEAFF. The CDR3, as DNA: TGCGCCAGCAGCCAAGTAAGGGGGCAAACTGAAGCTTTCTTT.

CDR3 DNA: TGTGCCAGCAGTATCGGTCTCCCCTATGGCTACACCTTC. Residues: CASSIGLPYGYTF. V usage is TRBV6-1 and J usage is TRBJ1-2; D gene ambiguous. Trimming shortened V by 5 bases and J by 4 bases, and 11 bases separated the two germline ends. The CDR3 contains 13 residues. Germline V CDR1 and CDR2: MNHNS, SASEGT.

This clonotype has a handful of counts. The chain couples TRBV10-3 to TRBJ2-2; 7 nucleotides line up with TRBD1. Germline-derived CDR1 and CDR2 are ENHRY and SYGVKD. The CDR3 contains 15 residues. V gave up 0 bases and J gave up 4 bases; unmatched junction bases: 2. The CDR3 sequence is CAISESQGRTGELFF. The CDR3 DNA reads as TGTGCCATCAGTGAGTCACAGGGGCGCACCGGGGAGCTGTTTTTT.

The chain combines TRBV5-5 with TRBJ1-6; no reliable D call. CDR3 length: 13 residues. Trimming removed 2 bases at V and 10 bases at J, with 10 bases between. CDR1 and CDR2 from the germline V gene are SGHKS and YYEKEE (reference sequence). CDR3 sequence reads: CASSFIGRSPLHF. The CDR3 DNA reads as TGTGCCAGCAGCTTTATCGGGCGATCACCCCTCCACTTT.

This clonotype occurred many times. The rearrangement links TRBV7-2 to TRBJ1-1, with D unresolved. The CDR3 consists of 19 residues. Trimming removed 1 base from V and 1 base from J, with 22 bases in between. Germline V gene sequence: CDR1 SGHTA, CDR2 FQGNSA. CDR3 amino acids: CASSLVHLGLGPSNTEAFF. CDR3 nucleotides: TGTGCCAGCAGCTTAGTGCATCTTGGGTTGGGTCCCTCGAACACTGAAGCTTTCTTT.